The clone carrying this TCR beta chain was detected once. The PCR used 60 Vbeta and 13 Jbeta primers. Sequenced by immunoSEQ multiplex PCR; TCRdb stores in-frame clones only, minus some. The table includes 200,000 to 250,000 clones, about 89% detected once. The sample is drawn from a study of cytomegalovirus exposure and HLA in healthy donors. From germline, CDR1 is MNHEY and CDR2 SVGAGI. The CDR3 is made up of 12 amino acids. Unmatched junction bases numbered 3, after V lost 7 bases and J lost 9 bases. The V gene is TRBV6-5, the J gene TRBJ2-1; 10 nucleotides agree with TRBD2. Sequencing was performed on PBMCs. This TCR was recovered from a woman under 30 in good health and CMV-seronegative. CDR3 nucleotide sequence: TGTGCCAGCAAGCGGGGGGGCGGTGAGCAGTTCTTC. Its protein product is CASKRGGGEQFF.